A single sample is the source of the 25 T cell receptor beta chains below, sequenced in a study of shared clonotypes between healthy human individuals. Measured with immunoSEQ multiplex PCR; TCRdb has only the in-frame clones, and not every one. The sample records approximately 1.9 million clones, over 85% being singletons. Terminally differentiated effector memory CD45RA+ cells were excluded by CCR7 positive selection of CD45RO-negative cells. The sequenced sample was naive CD8+ T cells from PBMCs. The receptors stem from a man aged 18 to 30 in good health. Some clones in this sample may be carry-over from other donors' samples.

The chain links TRBV19 to TRBJ2-5; possible D gene TRBD1, 5 bases. CDR3 length equals 14 residues. V gave up 6 bases and J gave up 2 bases, with 13 bases separating them. CDR1 and CDR2 from the germline V gene are LNHDA and SQIVND (reference sequence). The CDR3 DNA reads TGTGCCAGTAGGCCGATCCCAGGGCAAGAGACCCAGTACTTC. As protein: CASRPIPGQETQYF.

The chain has TRBV19 and TRBJ2-2, with D hard to call. CDR3 size: 17 residues. The germline gives CDR1 LNHDA, CDR2 SQIVND (reference sequence). Deletions cut 1 base from V and 4 bases from J, with 16 bases between. The CDR3 DNA sequence: TGTGCCAGTAGTATAGCATTGCCGGCTTGGACCACCGGGGAGCTGTTTTTT. Translating it yields CASSIALPAWTTGELFF.

The V call is TRBV30, the J call TRBJ1-4, with 7 positions matching TRBD1. Germline V gene sequence: CDR1 GTSNPN, CDR2 SVGIG (reference sequence). This CDR3 is built from 12 residues. V lost 4 bases to trimming and J lost 11 bases; unmatched junction nucleotides: 7. The CDR3 bases are TGTGCCTGGACGGAGCTGACAGGGAAACTGTTTTTT. Protein: CAWTELTGKLFF.

The chain recombines TRBV28 with TRBJ1-2, with a tentative D call TRBD1 (5 bases). The V gene lost 3 bases and the J gene lost 1 base, with 15 bases spanning the gap. The CDR3 contains 16 residues. The germline V gene encodes CDR1 MDHEN and CDR2 SYDVKM. CDR3 DNA sequence: TGTGCCAGCAGTTTCCCCACAGGCATATATAACTATGGCTACACCTTC. As protein: CASSFPTGIYNYGYTF.

The chain recombines TRBV9 with TRBJ2-5; D ambiguous. V lost 2 bases and J 5 bases, leaving 16 bases between the germline ends. CDR1 is SGDLS, CDR2 YYNGEE, per germline. This CDR3 comprises 15 residues. CDR3 region: CASSVAGNGKETQYF. The CDR3 DNA reads TGTGCCAGCAGCGTTGCTGGAAATGGGAAGGAGACCCAGTACTTC.

This clone has only one observation. V gene TRBV7-2 combines with J gene TRBJ2-5, with unresolved D. Trimming removed 3 bases at V and 3 bases at J, with 17 bases between. Germline V CDR1 and CDR2: SGHTA, FQGNSA. There are 16 residues in the CDR3. CDR3 region: CASSFSPSPPEETQYF. The CDR3 DNA is TGTGCCAGCAGCTTCAGTCCCTCACCGCCGGAAGAGACCCAGTACTTC.

The V call is TRBV2, the J call TRBJ2-1; 16 bases agree with TRBD2. This CDR3 region has 18 residues. After removal of 9 bases from V and 5 bases from J, the junction contained 13 bases not matched to a gene. CDR1 is SNHLY, CDR2 FYNNEI, per germline. DNA of the CDR3: TGTGCCAGTTCCCCGGGACTAGCGGGAGGGCCCGAAAACAATGAGCAGTTCTTC. As protein: CASSPGLAGGPENNEQFF.

Turning to this clone: The sample carries other DNA sequences with the same CDR3. The genes are TRBV7-8 and TRBJ2-3, with TRBD2 matching over 8 bases. The V gene's germline CDR1 is SGHVS and CDR2 FQNEAQ. The CDR3 runs 15 residues. Trimming removed 3 bases from V and 2 bases from J; junction bases left unmatched: 4. In DNA, the CDR3 is TGTGCCAGCAGCTTGGCTAGCGGGTACACAGATACGCAGTATTTT. This translates into CASSLASGYTDTQYF.

J is TRBJ2-1 and V is TRBV18; 8 bases fit TRBD2. CDR1 is KGHSH, CDR2 LQKENI, per germline. Trimming cost V 2 bases and J 4 bases; bases outside gene matches: 4. The length of the CDR3 is 15 residues. The CDR3 is CASSPAAGEYNEQFF. CDR3 nucleotide sequence: TGTGCCAGCTCACCAGCAGCGGGAGAGTACAATGAGCAGTTCTTC.

The chain joins TRBV19 to TRBJ2-5; 7 bases fit TRBD2. The CDR3 extends over 15 amino acids. The V gene end was trimmed by 6 bases and the J gene end by 4 bases; junction bases not matched to a gene: 11. From germline, CDR1 is LNHDA and CDR2 SQIVND (reference sequence). The CDR3: CASSIGTNVGETQYF. The CDR3 coding sequence is TGTGCCAGTAGCATCGGGACTAACGTTGGAGAGACCCAGTACTTC. Full variable domain (missing parts from reference TRBV19 and TRBJ2-5): DGGITQSPKYLFRKEGQNVTLSCEQNLNHDAMYWYRQDPGQGLRLIYYSQIVNDFQKGDIAEGYSVSREKKESFPLTVTSAQKNPTAFYLCASSIGTNVGETQYFGPGTRLLVL.

The V and J genes are TRBV6-1 and TRBJ1-6, with 11 bases matching TRBD1. Germline CDR1 reads MNHNS; CDR2 reads SASEGT. The CDR3 is 16 residues long. Unmatched junction bases numbered 6, after V lost 4 bases and J lost 7 bases. The CDR3 region is CASSADRGLLNSPLHF. The CDR3 bases are TGTGCCAGCAGTGCGGACAGGGGGCTTCTAAATTCACCCCTCCACTTT.

The J gene is TRBJ1-4, the V gene TRBV4-2; D unclear. Germline assignment: CDR1 LGHNA and CDR2 YNFKEQ. There are 17 residues in the CDR3. V lost 0 bases to trimming and J lost 0 bases, with 11 bases between them. Here the CDR3 DNA reads TGTGCCAGCAGCCAAGACCTTCCCTTTTCAACTAATGAAAAACTGTTTTTT. Protein sequence: CASSQDLPFSTNEKLFF.

In the case of this clone: Other DNA sequences within the sample encode an identical CDR3. This chain joins TRBV11-2 and TRBJ2-3; TRBD2 matches 7 bases. The germline V gene encodes CDR1 SGHAT and CDR2 FQNNGV. V gave up 1 base and J gave up 2 bases; unmatched junction bases: 3. The CDR3 is made up of 15 amino acids. CDR3 in amino acids: CASSLAGRSTDTQYF. As DNA, the CDR3 is TGTGCCAGCAGCTTAGCCGGGAGGTCCACAGATACGCAGTATTTT.

The V call is TRBV7-6, the J call TRBJ2-5; TRBD2 agrees at 8 bases. CDR3 length equals 14 residues. Germline V gene sequence: CDR1 SGHVS, CDR2 FNYEAQ. V lost 4 bases to trimming and J lost 6 bases; unmatched junction nucleotides: 7. CDR3 residues: CASSSGGGLKTQYF. The CDR3 DNA sequence: TGTGCCAGCAGCTCCGGCGGGGGGCTGAAGACCCAGTACTTC. Variable domain in full (rest from reference TRBV7-6 and TRBJ2-5): GAGVSQSPRYKVTKRGQDVALRCDPISGHVSLYWYRQALGQGPEFLTYFNYEAQQDKSGLPNDRFSAERPEGSISTLTIQRTEQRDSAMYRCASSSGGGLKTQYFGPGTRLLVL.

On this clone itself: The sample holds other DNA sequences that translate to the same CDR3. The V call is TRBV7-9, the J call TRBJ2-7; no firm D call. V gave up 5 bases and J gave up 2 bases, with 4 bases separating them. CDR1 is SEHNR and CDR2 is FQNEAQ in the germline V gene (reference sequence). The CDR3 totals 11 residues. The CDR3 region is CASSDPYEQYF. CDR3 sequence (DNA): TGTGCCAGCAGCGACCCCTACGAGCAGTACTTC.

This clone has only one observation. V gene TRBV15 combines with J gene TRBJ2-2; D gene uncertain. Germline V CDR1 and CDR2: LNHNV, YYDKDF (reference sequence). V was shortened by 6 bases and J by 6 bases, with 11 bases between the two germline ends. This CDR3 contains 13 residues. The CDR3 reads CATRPLGSGELFF. CDR3 bases: TGTGCCACCAGACCGTTGGGGTCCGGGGAGCTGTTTTTT. The complete variable domain, with remaining parts taken from reference TRBV15 and TRBJ2-2, reads DAMVIQNPRYQVTQFGKPVTLSCSQTLNHNVMYWYQQKSSQAPKLLFHYYDKDFNNEADTPDNFQSRRPNTSFCFLDIRSPGLGDTAMYLCATRPLGSGELFFGEGSRLTVL.

The J gene is TRBJ2-1, the V gene TRBV5-1; possible D gene TRBD2, 6 bases. Germline V CDR1 and CDR2: SGHRS, YFSETQ. V was cut by 0 bases and J by 1 base, with 11 bases left in between. This CDR3 has 16 residues. CDR3: CASSLVSGVSYNEQFF. The CDR3 nucleotides are TGCGCCAGCAGCTTGGTTTCGGGGGTTTCCTACAATGAGCAGTTCTTC.

The V gene is TRBV7-2, the J gene TRBJ2-1; 9 nucleotides agree with TRBD2. With 6 bases clipped from V and 4 bases from J, the junction kept 7 bases outside the gene matches. CDR3 length equals 15 residues. Germline assignment: CDR1 SGHTA and CDR2 FQGNSA. CDR3 DNA: TGTGCCAGCAGTGTTATGCGGGAGGGGTACAATGAGCAGTTCTTC. Translating it yields CASSVMREGYNEQFF.

The chain uses TRBV6-6 and TRBJ2-5, with 10 positions matching TRBD2. J gave up 3 bases and V 4 bases, and 5 bases lay outside the gene matches. The CDR3 runs to 15 residues. Germline V CDR1 and CDR2: MNHNY, SVGAGI (reference sequence). The CDR3 protein is CASSFGLAGEETQYF. As DNA, the CDR3 is TGTGCCAGCAGTTTCGGGCTAGCGGGAGAAGAGACCCAGTACTTC.

This clone was seen a single time. The chain recombines TRBV7-9 with TRBJ2-1; 8 bases line up with TRBD1. The V segment lost 10 bases and the J segment 15 bases; nucleotides outside the gene matches: 11. Germline-derived CDR1 and CDR2 are SEHNR and FQNEAQ (reference sequence). The CDR3 consists of 11 residues. The CDR3, as DNA: TGTGCCACCTCCGGACAGGGCCAAGGGTTCTTC. Its translation: CATSGQGQGFF.

The chain couples TRBV11-2 to TRBJ2-7; D unresolved. CDR3 length: 13 amino acids. Trimming took 5 bases from V and 4 from J, leaving 12 bases between them. Per germline, CDR1 SGHAT and CDR2 FQNNGV. The CDR3 DNA reads TGTGCCAGCAGCCCGGCTCCCCCATACGAGCAGTACTTC. This codes for CASSPAPPYEQYF.

V and J are TRBV4-1 and TRBJ2-7, with no clear D. V was shortened by 0 bases and J by 4 bases, with 13 bases between the two germline ends. The CDR3 totals 15 residues. Germline-derived CDR1 and CDR2 are MGHRA and YSYEKL. The CDR3 DNA follows: TGCGCCAGCAGCCAAGACGTTGCTCTCCGGTACGAGCAGTACTTC. Translating it yields CASSQDVALRYEQYF.

The chain joins TRBV7-8 to TRBJ1-1; D call uncertain. The length of the CDR3 is 15 residues. Germline CDR1 SGHVS, CDR2 FQNEAQ. Trimming took 1 base from V and 0 from J, leaving 9 bases between them. The CDR3 is CASSLGSLMNTEAFF. CDR3 DNA: TGTGCCAGCAGCTTAGGTAGTCTTATGAACACTGAAGCTTTCTTT. Drawing the rest from reference TRBV7-8 and TRBJ1-1, the complete variable domain is GAGVSQSPRYKVAKRGQDVALRCDPISGHVSLFWYQQALGQGPEFLTYFQNEAQLDKSGLPSDRFFAERPEGSVSTLKIQRTQQEDSAVYLCASSLGSLMNTEAFFGQGTRLTVV.

The chain links TRBV21-1 to TRBJ2-2; the table's D gene call, TRBD1, was not cross checked with the DNA. TRBV21-1 is recorded as a pseudogene. The CDR3 totals 15 residues. DNA of the CDR3: TGTGCCAGCCAAGCCGGGACAGCCTTCACCGGGGAGCTGTTTTTT. Its protein product is CASQAGTAFTGELFF.

This chain uses TRBV7-9 with TRBJ2-7; possibly TRBD2 for D (5 bases). The CDR3 covers 14 residues. Per the germline V gene, CDR1 is SEHNR and CDR2 is FQNEAQ (reference sequence). Trimming removed 7 bases at V and 3 bases at J, with 16 bases between. CDR3: CASTLGTSFYEQYF. The CDR3 bases are TGTGCCAGCACCTTGGGCACTAGTTTCTACGAGCAGTACTTC.